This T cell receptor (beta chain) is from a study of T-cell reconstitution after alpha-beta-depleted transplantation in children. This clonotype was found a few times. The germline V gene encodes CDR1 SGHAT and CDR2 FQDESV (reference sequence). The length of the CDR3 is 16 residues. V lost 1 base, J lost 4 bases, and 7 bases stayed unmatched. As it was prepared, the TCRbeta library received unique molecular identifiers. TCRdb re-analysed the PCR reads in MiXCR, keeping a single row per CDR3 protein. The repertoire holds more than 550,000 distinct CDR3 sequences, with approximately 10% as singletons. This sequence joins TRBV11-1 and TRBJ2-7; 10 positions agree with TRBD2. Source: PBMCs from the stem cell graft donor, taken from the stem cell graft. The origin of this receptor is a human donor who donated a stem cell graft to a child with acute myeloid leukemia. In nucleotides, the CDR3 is TGTGCCAGCAGCTTAGAACTAGCGGGAACCGGGTACGAGCAGTACTTC. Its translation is CASSLELAGTGYEQYF.